A single sample is the source of the 6 T cell receptor beta chains below, sequenced in a study of PD-L1 blockade in urothelial cancer. The method was immunoSEQ multiplex PCR; TCRdb's version includes in-frame clones alone and lacks a portion of them. This table has about 87,000 clones, 89% appearing once. Indicated time point: pretreatment peripheral blood. Specimen: PBMCs, collected around atezolizumab (anti-PD-L1) treatment. Receptors originate from a woman of 80 years or more with urothelial cancer.

V and J are TRBV28 and TRBJ2-3; 13 nucleotides match TRBD2. Germline values: CDR1 MDHEN, CDR2 SYDVKM. The CDR3 totals 14 residues. The trim removed 3 bases at V and 7 bases at J, leaving 1 base unmatched. CDR3 protein: CASSFGTSGNTQYF. CDR3 nucleotide sequence: TGTGCCAGCAGTTTTGGGACTAGCGGGAATACGCAGTATTTT.

A single count supports this clone. The chain recombines TRBV19 with TRBJ1-5; 7 bases align to TRBD1. V lost 5 bases and J lost 4; bases outside the gene matches: 5. Germline V gene data show CDR1 as LNHDA and CDR2 as SQIVND (reference sequence). The CDR3 has 14 amino acids. The CDR3 loop is CASSLDRVNQPQHF. The CDR3 DNA reads TGTGCCAGTAGTCTTGACAGGGTAAATCAGCCCCAGCATTTT.

The rearrangement links TRBV27 to TRBJ2-7, with TRBD1 identical over 11 bases. This CDR3 is built from 12 residues. Germline V gives CDR1 MNHEY, CDR2 SMNVEV (reference sequence). The junction had 1 base not matched to a gene; V was cut back by 8 bases and J by 4 bases. In DNA form, the CDR3 reads TGTGCCAGCGGGACAGGGGGGTACGAGCAGTACTTC. Translating gives CASGTGGYEQYF.

Concerning this clone itself: The junction differs from germline at one of its ends, possibly a read error. Written as DNA, the CDR3 is TGTGCCACCAGCCCGGACAGTTACTCTGGAAACACCATATATTTT. Translating it yields CATSPDSYSGNTIYF. The chain combines TRBV5-4 with TRBJ1-3; tentative D call: TRBD1 (6 bases). The CDR3 consists of 15 residues. Germline V gene sequence: CDR1 SGHNT, CDR2 YYREEE (reference sequence).

J is TRBJ2-3 and V is TRBV28; unclear D gene. This CDR3 has 12 amino acids. From germline, CDR1 is MDHEN and CDR2 SYDVKM. The V gene lost 8 bases and the J gene lost 5 bases, with 11 bases spanning the gap. CDR3 residues: CASRVNEDTQYF. DNA of the CDR3: TGTGCCAGCCGCGTGAATGAAGATACGCAGTATTTT.

This sequence joins TRBV27 and TRBJ1-1; D may be TRBD1 (6 bases). Germline-derived CDR1 and CDR2 are MNHEY and SMNVEV (reference sequence). CDR3 length: 15 residues. Deletions cut 4 bases from V and 1 base from J, with 13 bases between. The CDR3 nucleotides are TGTGCCAGCAGTTCACAGGGAATTGAGAACACTGAAGCTTTCTTT. Encoded protein: CASSSQGIENTEAFF.